This T cell receptor beta chain was identified in a study of identical twins. The germline CDR1 and CDR2 sequences are LGHDT and YNNKEL (reference sequence). The CDR3 has 14 residues. Trimming took off 0 bases at V and 3 bases at J, with 9 bases between the two ends. A single record per CDR3 protein comes from TCRdb applying MiXCR to the 5' RACE reads. This sample carries about 900,000 distinct CDR3 sequences, 12% of them seen once, and the ten largest clones take under 2%. This clonotype occurred many times. These records were also assigned to another study, of yellow fever vaccine responses in identical twins.

V and J are TRBV3-1 and TRBJ2-7; D uncertain. The sequenced material came from PBMCs. The TCR sequence derives from a woman younger than 35 in good health. DNA for the CDR3: TGTGCCAGCAGCCAAGATACAACAAGCTACGAGCAGTACTTC. This translates into CASSQDTTSYEQYF.